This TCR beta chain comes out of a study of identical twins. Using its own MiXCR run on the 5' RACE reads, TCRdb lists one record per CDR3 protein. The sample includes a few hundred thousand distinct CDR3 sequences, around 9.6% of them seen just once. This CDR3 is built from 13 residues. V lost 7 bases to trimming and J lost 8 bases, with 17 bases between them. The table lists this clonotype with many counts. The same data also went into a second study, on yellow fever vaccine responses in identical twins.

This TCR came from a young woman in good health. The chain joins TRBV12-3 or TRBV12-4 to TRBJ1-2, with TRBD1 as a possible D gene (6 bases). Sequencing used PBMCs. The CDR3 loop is CASTPDRLLGYTF. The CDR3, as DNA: TGTGCCAGCACTCCAGACAGGTTGTTGGGCTACACCTTC.